This is a list of T cell receptor beta chains from one sample in a study of cytomegalovirus exposure and HLA in healthy donors. Generated by immunoSEQ multiplex PCR, the TCRdb table keeps only in-frame clones and is missing some. The sample is made up of around 140,000 clones, and the top ten hold about 2.2% of it. The specimen was PBMCs. These receptor sequences come from a woman younger than 35 in good health and CMV-seronegative. Both conserved end residues are part of each CDR3. The D gene is left open where the match is weak.

CDR3nt: TGCGCCAGCAGGCAGGCTGGCACAGATACGCAGTATTTT
CDR3aa: CASRQAGTDTQYF
v_gene: TRBV10-1
j_gene: TRBJ2-3
d_gene: -

CDR3nt: TGCAGCGTTGAAGGAGAGGACAGGCGTCAAGAGACCCAGTACTTC
CDR3aa: CSVEGEDRRQETQYF
v_gene: TRBV29-1
j_gene: TRBJ2-5
d_gene: TRBD1

CDR3nt: TGCGCCAGCAGCCCCCGGGGGACTCCTAACACTGAAGCTTTCTTT
CDR3aa: CASSPRGTPNTEAFF
v_gene: TRBV4-1
j_gene: TRBJ1-1
d_gene: -

CDR3nt: TGCGCCAGCAGCCAAGATTCGAGCGGGAGGGCCGCCGGGGAGCTGTTTTTT
CDR3aa: CASSQDSSGRAAGELFF
v_gene: TRBV4-3
j_gene: TRBJ2-2
d_gene: TRBD2

CDR3nt: TGTGCCAGCAGTTCCCCCGGTAGGCGGGGGGCCTACAATGAGCAGTTCTTC
CDR3aa: CASSSPGRRGAYNEQFF
v_gene: TRBV28
j_gene: TRBJ2-1
d_gene: TRBD2

CDR3nt: TGCGCCAGCAGCCAAGTATTATCGAGGACAGGGTCCACTGAAGCTTTCTTT
CDR3aa: CASSQVLSRTGSTEAFF
v_gene: TRBV4-1
j_gene: TRBJ1-1
d_gene: TRBD1

CDR3nt: TGTGCTAGTGGTTTGGTTGCCGGAAGTAGGGGATTTGAGCAGTTCTTC
CDR3aa: CASGLVAGSRGFEQFF
v_gene: TRBV12-5
j_gene: TRBJ2-1
d_gene: -

CDR3nt: TGTGCCAGCAGCCTACGGGAGGGTCGGAATTCACCCCTCCACTTT
CDR3aa: CASSLREGRNSPLHF
v_gene: TRBV16
j_gene: TRBJ1-6
d_gene: -

CDR3nt: TGTGCCAGCAGCCCCCTTCCCAGGACTAGCGGGATACGGGATGAGCAGTTCTTC
CDR3aa: CASSPLPRTSGIRDEQFF
v_gene: TRBV7-7
j_gene: TRBJ2-1
d_gene: TRBD2

CDR3nt: TGTGCCATTCGGGACTTTACAGATACGCAGTATTTT
CDR3aa: CAIRDFTDTQYF
v_gene: TRBV6-1
j_gene: TRBJ2-3
d_gene: -

CDR3nt: TGTGCCATCAGGGACGACAGGGGGCACAATGAGCAGTTCTTC
CDR3aa: CAIRDDRGHNEQFF
v_gene: TRBV10-3
j_gene: TRBJ2-1
d_gene: TRBD1

CDR3nt: TGTGCCAGCATGGGGACAGGGGAAAGGTACGAGCAGTACTTC
CDR3aa: CASMGTGERYEQYF
v_gene: TRBV2
j_gene: TRBJ2-7
d_gene: TRBD1

CDR3nt: TGTGCCGCGACCGCCGGGACACTATACACAGATACGCAGTATTTT
CDR3aa: CAATAGTLYTDTQYF
v_gene: TRBV10-3
j_gene: TRBJ2-3
d_gene: -

CDR3nt: TGTGCCAGCAGCTTAGCGGCAGGGGTGGGAGAAAAACTGTTTTTT
CDR3aa: CASSLAAGVGEKLFF
v_gene: TRBV7-6
j_gene: TRBJ1-4
d_gene: -

CDR3nt: TGTGCCAGCAGCCTGAGGGCGACCGGGGAGCTGTTTTTT
CDR3aa: CASSLRATGELFF
v_gene: TRBV7-3
j_gene: TRBJ2-2
d_gene: -

CDR3nt: TGTGCCAGTCATGAGTCGGGGGAAGGGGCGAATGAGCAGTTCTTC
CDR3aa: CASHESGEGANEQFF
v_gene: TRBV6-1
j_gene: TRBJ2-1
d_gene: -

CDR3nt: TGCGCCAGCAGCAAAGAGGGACAGGGCTCCACCGGGGAGCTGTTTTTT
CDR3aa: CASSKEGQGSTGELFF
v_gene: TRBV5-1
j_gene: TRBJ2-2
d_gene: TRBD1

CDR3nt: TGTGCCAGCAACATAAAAGGGGTTTCAGAGACCCAGTACTTC
CDR3aa: CASNIKGVSETQYF
v_gene: TRBV5-4
j_gene: TRBJ2-5
d_gene: -

CDR3nt: TGTGCCAGCAGCTCAGGACTAGCGGGAGGCCGAGAGACCCAGTACTTC
CDR3aa: CASSSGLAGGRETQYF
v_gene: TRBV7-3
j_gene: TRBJ2-5
d_gene: TRBD2

CDR3nt: TGTGCCAGCAGTGTAGGACAGCCCACGCAGTATTTT
CDR3aa: CASSVGQPTQYF
v_gene: TRBV6-1
j_gene: TRBJ2-3
d_gene: -

CDR3nt: TGTGCCAGCAGTTTGCGGGGGCCTGGAGACACTGAAGCTTTCTTT
CDR3aa: CASSLRGPGDTEAFF
v_gene: TRBV27
j_gene: TRBJ1-1
d_gene: -

CDR3nt: TGTGCCAGCGCTGGAAGAGGACAGTCCTGGGTGGCCCAGTACTTC
CDR3aa: CASAGRGQSWVAQYF
v_gene: TRBV7-9
j_gene: TRBJ2-5
d_gene: -